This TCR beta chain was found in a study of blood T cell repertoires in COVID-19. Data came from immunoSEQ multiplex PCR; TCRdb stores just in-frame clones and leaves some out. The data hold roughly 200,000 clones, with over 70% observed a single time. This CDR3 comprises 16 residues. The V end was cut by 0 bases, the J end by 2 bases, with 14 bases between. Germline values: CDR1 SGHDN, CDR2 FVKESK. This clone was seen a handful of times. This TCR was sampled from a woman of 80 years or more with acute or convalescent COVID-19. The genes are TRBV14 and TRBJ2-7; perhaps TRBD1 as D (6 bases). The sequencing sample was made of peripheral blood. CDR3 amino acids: CASSQDGGHHPYEQYF. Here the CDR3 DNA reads TGTGCCAGCAGCCAAGATGGGGGACATCATCCCTACGAGCAGTACTTC.